This TCR beta chain was identified during a study of regulatory T cells in long-lasting Graves disease. Time point indicated: persistent/refractory GD, antithyroid drugs over 5 years with positive TRAb. PBMC-derived RNA was used for the TCR library. Blood from the periphery, around 9 milliliters in all, was drawn into EDTA tubes. Concerning this clonotype: Its antigen is still unknown.

Study-level findings and limits: TRBV28, TRBJ1-2 and TRBJ2-5 were segments that persistent disease favored. Compared with new cases, persistent Graves' patients showed reduced TCR diversity.

CDR1 and CDR2 (germline): SGHDT, YYEEEE. V lost 4 bases to trimming and J lost 1 base, with 11 bases between them. CDR3 length: 14 amino acids. The TCR beta library used iRepertoire HTBI primers with Arm-PCR amplification of CDR3. Using its own MiXCR run on the multiplex PCR reads, TCRdb lists one record per CDR3 protein. The repertoire consists of a few hundred thousand distinct CDR3 sequences, with around 20% occurring once and the leading ten covering more than 13%. The chain has TRBV5-6 and TRBJ1-1; TRBD1 is a possible D gene (5 bases). This clonotype originated in a female donor with Graves disease. The starting material was peripheral blood mononuclear cells (PBMCs), obtained when the disease was refractory, from a patient treated with antithyroid drugs. The CDR3 nucleotides are TGTGCCAGCAGCGGCCTAACAGGGAACACTGAAGCTTTCTTT. This codes for CASSGLTGNTEAFF.